This TCR beta chain was identified in a study of vaccination and CD4 T cells after COVID-19. Germline V CDR1 and CDR2: DFQATT, SNEGSKA (reference sequence). The V gene lost 3 bases and the J gene lost 4 bases, with 11 bases spanning the gap. The CDR3 runs to 13 residues. Indicated treatment: roughly 10-day PBMC culture with coronavirus spike peptide pools or control peptides (ViraFEST assay). With regard to this clonotype: Its antigen is unknown.

Oncomine TCR Beta short-read sequencing was applied to DNA from cultured CD4+ T cells. Using its own MiXCR run on the PCR reads, TCRdb lists one record per CDR3 protein. The sample records about 14,000 distinct CDR3 sequences, around 64% being singletons. This receptor was obtained from a human donor who had recovered from COVID-19. The sample was CD4+ T cells from blood, cultured in vitro. The chain carries TRBV20-1 and TRBJ2-3; D perhaps matches TRBD2 (5 bases). The DNA for the CDR3 is TGCAGTGCTAGTAGCGAGGGAGCAGATACGCAGTATTTT. The encoded protein is CSASSEGADTQYF.